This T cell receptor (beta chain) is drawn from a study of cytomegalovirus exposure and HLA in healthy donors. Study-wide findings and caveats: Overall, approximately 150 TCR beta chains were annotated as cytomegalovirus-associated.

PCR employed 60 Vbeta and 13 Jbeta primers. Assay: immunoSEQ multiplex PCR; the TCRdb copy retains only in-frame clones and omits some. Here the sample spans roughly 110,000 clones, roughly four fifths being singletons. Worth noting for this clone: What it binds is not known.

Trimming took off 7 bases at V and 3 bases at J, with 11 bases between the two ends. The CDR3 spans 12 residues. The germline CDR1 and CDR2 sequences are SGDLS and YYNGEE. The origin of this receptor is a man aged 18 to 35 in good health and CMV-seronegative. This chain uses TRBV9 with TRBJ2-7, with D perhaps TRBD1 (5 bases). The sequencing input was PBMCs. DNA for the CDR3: TGTGCCAGCGGGGCATCCCACTACGAGCAGTACTTC. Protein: CASGASHYEQYF.